This passage covers 5 T cell receptor beta chains from one sample sequenced in a study of blood T cell repertoires in COVID-19. Profiling relied on immunoSEQ multiplex PCR, and the TCRdb table lists in-frame clones only, not all of them. The sample consists of 210,000 or so clones, roughly 88% of them appearing once. Sequences were obtained from peripheral blood. The receptors derive from a woman aged 35 to 49 who had recovered from COVID-19.

The V gene is TRBV28, the J gene TRBJ1-4; D uncertain. Germline CDR1 MDHEN, CDR2 SYDVKM. The CDR3 totals 15 residues. Trimming pared 6 bases from V and 0 bases from J, leaving 11 bases between. The CDR3 DNA is TGTGCCAGCAGCCTAACAGCAGCAACTAATGAAAAACTGTTTTTT. This codes for CASSLTAATNEKLFF.

This clone was detected only a few times. V usage is TRBV4-2 and J usage is TRBJ2-5; 7 bases fit TRBD1. V shed 3 bases and J 4 bases; nucleotides not matched to a gene: 11. Germline CDR1 is LGHNA and CDR2 is YNFKEQ. CDR3 length equals 16 residues. CDR3 nucleotide sequence: TGTGCCAGCAGCCAGCTGACAGGGCCCTCGCTAGAGACCCAGTACTTC. Residues: CASSQLTGPSLETQYF.

This clone was counted a single time. The V call is TRBV14, the J call TRBJ2-1; 7 bases are a match to TRBD2. The CDR3 runs to 14 residues. The J segment lost 13 bases and the V segment lost 2 bases, leaving 11 bases of the junction unmatched. The germline gives CDR1 SGHDN, CDR2 FVKESK. The CDR3 spells CASSQTSSGERQFF. In nucleotides, the CDR3 is TGTGCCAGCAGCCAAACGTCAAGCGGGGAAAGACAGTTCTTC.

The chain combines TRBV5-8 with TRBJ1-1; TRBD1 aligns across 7 bases. Germline values: CDR1 SGHTS, CDR2 YDEGEE. The ends lost 3 bases at V and 7 bases at J; junction bases unmatched: 9. This CDR3 spans 14 amino acids. The chain's CDR3 is CASSSPGQINEAFF. CDR3 DNA: TGTGCCAGCAGCTCCCCGGGACAGATTAATGAAGCTTTCTTT.

The V and J genes are TRBV7-9 and TRBJ2-3; 10 nucleotides line up with TRBD1. Germline trimming cut 4 bases from V and 6 bases from J; bases unmatched to any gene: 13. This CDR3 region has 17 residues. The germline gives CDR1 SEHNR, CDR2 FQNEAQ (reference sequence). Here the CDR3 DNA reads TGTGCCAGCAGCTCCGATGGACAGGGGGGGCCTAGGGATACGCAGTATTTT. This codes for CASSSDGQGGPRDTQYF.